This T cell receptor (beta chain) was retrieved from a study of beta chain features in type 1 diabetes. The study's findings and limits: Naive, central memory and regulatory TCRB repertoires appeared more similar among patients than healthy donors.

Since all of the isolated RNA was reverse transcribed, expressed TCRB transcripts were what got sequenced. The protocol was immunoSEQ multiplex PCR, while the TCRdb copy is restricted to in-frame clones and leaves out a portion. Of some 240,000 clones in the sample, roughly 10% were seen once. Between the trimmed V and J ends, which lost 4 bases and 2 bases, there was a span of 13 bases. Germline V lookup: CDR1 SQVTM, CDR2 ANQGSEA. This CDR3 contains 14 residues. This clone has a count of ten or more. Its antigen is not known. It was via CD45RO/CCR7/CD25/CD127/CD95/CD27 that CD4+ naive, central memory, regulatory and stem cell-like memory cells were sorted.

This rearrangement joins TRBV29-1 to TRBJ2-3; D remains ambiguous. The receptor was derived from a man aged 18-30 years in good health. Sequences were obtained from central memory CD4+ T cells from blood. The CDR3 here is CSVGPVADTDTQYF. The DNA for the CDR3 is TGCAGCGTTGGACCTGTGGCGGACACAGATACGCAGTATTTT.